This is a list of T cell receptor beta chains from one sample in a study of OX40 agonist ivuxolimab in advanced cancers. Clones were sequenced by immunoSEQ multiplex PCR, and TCRdb holds only the in-frame ones, with some missing. Among around 140,000 clones listed, just over 90% were seen once. This material consisted of CD4+ or CD8+ T cells sorted from blood, taken in a trial of the OX40 agonist ivuxolimab. Receptor source: an adult with an advanced solid tumor such as melanoma, head and neck, liver or kidney cancer. Each CDR3 is given with its conserved first and last residue. A D gene is named only where the DNA matches it firmly. Size tells how often a clone was seen (once, few, many) or the class of an expanded clone, and some rows leave it out.

j_call clone_size d_call v_call cdr3_nt cdr3_aa
TRBJ2-1 NA TRBD2 TRBV5-1 TGCGCCAGCAGCCTCGCGGATAGCGGGAGGAGATACAATGAGCAGTTCTTC CASSLADSGRRYNEQFF
TRBJ2-6 NA NA TRBV7-2 TGTGCCAGCAGCTTAGTTCGGGGGGCGAGAGGGGCCAACGTCCTGACTTTC CASSLVRGARGANVLTF
TRBJ2-3 NA TRBD2 TRBV7-2 TGTGCCAGCAGCTCGAGCGGGGTCGACACAGATACGCAGTATTTT CASSSSGVDTDTQYF
TRBJ2-5 NA TRBD1 TRBV28 TGTGCCAGCAGTTCCAGACAGGGTAAACAAGAGACCCAGTACTTC CASSSRQGKQETQYF
TRBJ2-6 NA NA TRBV11-2 TGTGCCAGCAGTCGAACACCAGCGAGCTCTGGGGCCAACGTCCTGACTTTC CASSRTPASSGANVLTF
TRBJ1-2 few TRBD1 TRBV29-1 TGCAGCGACCGGGACAGGGAATACCTTGGTGGCTACACCTTC CSDRDREYLGGYTF
TRBJ1-2 NA TRBD1 TRBV28 TGTGCCAGCAGTCAGGGGACAGGGGCTGGCTACACCTTC CASSQGTGAGYTF
TRBJ1-2 NA TRBD1 TRBV14 TGTGCCAGCAGCCCGGACAGGGTCTATGGCTACACCTTC CASSPDRVYGYTF
TRBJ1-4 once NA TRBV7-6 TGTGCCAGCAGCCTCCCGGCGGTGGGACACAAAGAAAAACTGTTTTTT CASSLPAVGHKEKLFF
TRBJ2-3 NA NA TRBV12-5 TGTGCTAGCCGCTCGGACAGCCGAAGCACAGATACGCAGTATTTT CASRSDSRSTDTQYF
TRBJ1-2 once TRBD1 TRBV11-3 TGTGCCAGCACCGTCGGAGGGACAGCTAACTATGGCTACACCTTC CASTVGGTANYGYTF
TRBJ1-1 NA NA TRBV27 TGTGCCAGCAGTTTGGATCGAGGGAAGATGGGGTTGAACACTGAAGCTTTCTTT CASSLDRGKMGLNTEAFF
TRBJ2-2 NA TRBD1 TRBV30 TGTGCCTGGTTTTTCGGGACAGGGGACACCGGGGAGCTGTTTTTT CAWFFGTGDTGELFF
TRBJ2-3 NA NA TRBV9 TGTGCCAGCAGCGCTACAGGGAGCACAGATACGCAGTATTTT CASSATGSTDTQYF
TRBJ2-1 NA NA TRBV5-1 TGCGCCAGCGACTCAGGGTGGGGGAAATTGGACAATGAGCAGTTCTTC CASDSGWGKLDNEQFF
TRBJ2-5 NA NA TRBV7-8 TGTGCCAGCAGCTCCGAGGGCCGGGCCCCCTTCGAGGAGACCCAGTACTTC CASSSEGRAPFEETQYF
TRBJ2-5 NA TRBD2 TRBV7-2 TGTGCCAGCAGCTTTTCCGGGACTAGCGCGCCCACGGGGGAGACCCAGTACTTC CASSFSGTSAPTGETQYF
TRBJ1-3 NA NA TRBV28 TGTGCCAGCAGTTTCAGGGCTGCTGGAAACACCATATATTTT CASSFRAAGNTIYF
TRBJ1-2 NA NA TRBV2 TGTGCCAGCAGTAATCAGAACTATGGCTACACCTTC CASSNQNYGYTF
TRBJ2-2 NA NA TRBV4-2 TGTGCCAGCAGTGTCGGCCGCTCCACCTACACCGGGGAGCTGTTTTTT CASSVGRSTYTGELFF
TRBJ2-7 NA NA TRBV4-2 TGTGCCAGCAGCCAGGGGTCGGGTACCTACGAGCAGTACTTC CASSQGSGTYEQYF
TRBJ2-5 NA NA TRBV6-1 TGTGCCAGCAGTGAAGGTGTATGGACTCCGAACTTC CASSEGVWTPNF
TRBJ2-1 NA NA TRBV6-6 TGTGCCAGCAGTTATTGGCAGGGGCGGGATGAGCAGTTCTTC CASSYWQGRDEQFF
TRBJ2-2 NA NA TRBV14 TGTGCCAGCAGCCAGGGACTCCCCCCCGGGGAGCTGTTTTTT CASSQGLPPGELFF
TRBJ2-7 NA NA TRBV11-2 TGTGCCAGCAGCTTAATACAGAGGAACGAGCAGTACTTC CASSLIQRNEQYF
TRBJ2-7 NA NA TRBV28 TGTGCCAGCAGTCAACCCAGGGCCGAGCAGTACTTC CASSQPRAEQYF
TRBJ1-1 once NA TRBV7-6 TGTGCCAGCAGCTTAGGAGCGGTTAACACTGAAGCTTTCTTT CASSLGAVNTEAFF
TRBJ2-1 NA TRBD2 TRBV5-6 TGTGCCAGCAGCGGAGGGACTAGTATGTACAATGAGCAGTTCTTC CASSGGTSMYNEQFF
TRBJ1-5 NA NA TRBV7-9 TGTGCCAGCAGCTCTGGGACTAGCAATCAGCCCCAGCATTTT CASSSGTSNQPQHF
TRBJ2-1 NA TRBD1 TRBV5-4 TGTGCCAGCAGCTCCGGGACAGGGGGCTTCAATGAGCAGTTCTTC CASSSGTGGFNEQFF
TRBJ2-4 NA TRBD2 TRBV5-1 TGCGCCAGCAGCCTGGATAGCGGGATCAGAAACATTCAGTACTTC CASSLDSGIRNIQYF
TRBJ2-6 few NA TRBV6-5 TGTGCCAGCAGTTACTACTCCTCGGGGGCCAACGTCCTGACTTTC CASSYYSSGANVLTF
TRBJ2-2 NA NA TRBV29-1 TGCACTGGAGGGCAGTCCGCGAACACCGGGGAGCTGTTTTTT CTGGQSANTGELFF
TRBJ2-1 NA NA TRBV19 TGTGCCACGAAACAGGCACCATACAATGAGCAGTTCTTC CATKQAPYNEQFF
TRBJ1-4 few NA TRBV19 TGTGCCTCGGGAGGTGCAGCGGCTAATGAAAAACTGTTTTTT CASGGAAANEKLFF
TRBJ1-2 NA NA TRBV27 TGTGCCAGCAGTCATGAATCATATGGCTACACCTTC CASSHESYGYTF
TRBJ2-1 NA TRBD2 TRBV10-2 TGCGCCAGCAGTGAGTCAGGGGGGAGTAGCGGGATAGTCGGCAATGAGCAGTTCTTC CASSESGGSSGIVGNEQFF
TRBJ1-2 NA TRBD1 TRBV10-3 TGTGCCATCAAAGGTGGGAGGACAGGGGTTGACTATGGCTACACCTTC CAIKGGRTGVDYGYTF
TRBJ2-1 once TRBD2 TRBV4-2 TGTGCCAGCAGCCAAGAGCTAGCGGGAGGGAAACGTGAGCAGTTCTTC CASSQELAGGKREQFF
TRBJ1-2 NA NA TRBV7-2 TGTGCCAGCAGCTTAGATACCCGGACTGAGCACTATGGCTACACCTTC CASSLDTRTEHYGYTF
TRBJ1-5 NA NA TRBV27 TGTGCCAGCAGTCACAGGGATAGCAATCAGCCCCAGCATTTT CASSHRDSNQPQHF
TRBJ2-1 NA TRBD1 TRBV19 TGTGCCAGTACACCGGACAGGTCGACCTCCGGGTACAATGAGCAGTTCTTC CASTPDRSTSGYNEQFF
TRBJ2-4 NA NA TRBV28 TGTGCCAGCAGTCCTACAGGGGGGGGAAACATTCAGTACTTC CASSPTGGGNIQYF
TRBJ2-7 NA TRBD2 TRBV9 TGTGCCAGCAGCGCATTTCGACTAGCTCCCTCCTACGAGCAGTACTTC CASSAFRLAPSYEQYF
TRBJ2-1 NA TRBD2 TRBV5-1 TGCGCCAGCAGCTTGTTGACTAGCGGGGGCTATGATAATGAGCAGTTCTTC CASSLLTSGGYDNEQFF
TRBJ2-3 NA TRBD2 TRBV7-9 TGTGCCAGCAGCCCTCGCCGACTAGCGGGAGGGCCTACAGATACGCAGTATTTT CASSPRRLAGGPTDTQYF
TRBJ1-2 NA TRBD1 TRBV28 TGTGCCAGCAGTTCCTCCGGGACAGGGGGCGACGGCTACACCTTC CASSSSGTGGDGYTF